Each of the 16 T cell receptor beta chains below was sequenced from the same sample in a study of T cells in Graves' hyperthyroidism and ophthalmopathy. Amplified regions were TCR beta CDR3 sequences from RNA transcripts. TCR CDR3 underwent first-round RT-PCR with the HTBI primer set. TCRdb called the multiplex PCR reads again in MiXCR, with one record for every CDR3 protein. The table has over 500,000 distinct CDR3 sequences, 46% seen once. The sequenced sample was peripheral blood or thyroid tissue (not recorded which). Every receptor here comes from an adult woman with Graves' disease, either hyperthyroidism or ophthalmopathy (not recorded which).

The gene calls are TRBV7-8 and TRBJ2-7; maybe TRBD2 (6 bases). The CDR3 spans 12 residues. Trimming removed 6 bases from V and 6 bases from J, with 12 bases in between. From germline, CDR1 is SGHVS and CDR2 FQNEAQ. CDR3 loop: CASSISGGEQYF. The CDR3 nucleotides are TGTGCCAGCAGTATATCCGGGGGCGAGCAGTACTTC.

The rearrangement uses TRBV7-8 and TRBJ2-7; D gene uncertain. Looked up from germline, CDR1 is SGHVS and CDR2 is FQNEAQ. V was pared by 3 bases and J by 2 bases, with 8 bases between. CDR3 size: 13 residues. CDR3 sequence reads: CASSFFRAYEQYF. As DNA, the CDR3 is TGTGCCAGCAGCTTCTTCCGGGCCTACGAGCAGTACTTC.

This clonotype was picked up many times. This chain joins TRBV2 and TRBJ1-6; D uncertain. The CDR3 totals 13 residues. CDR1 SNHLY and CDR2 FYNNEI come from the germline V gene. The V and J ends lost 8 bases and 4 bases respectively, with 9 bases between them. The CDR3 reads CASETDYNSPLHF. The CDR3 DNA reads as TGTGCCAGCGAGACGGATTATAATTCACCCCTCCACTTT.

This clonotype was recorded only once. The chain employs TRBV10-3 and TRBJ1-1, with D perhaps matching TRBD1 (6 bases). CDR1 and CDR2 (germline): ENHRY, SYGVKD. CDR3 size: 16 residues. The V end was cut by 1 base, the J end by 2 bases, with 14 bases between. Here the CDR3 reads CAISEFEGGPNTEAFF. In nucleotides, the CDR3 is TGTGCCATCAGTGAGTTTGAAGGGGGGCCTAACACTGAAGCTTTCTTT.

Comments on this clonotype: The junction shows a germline mismatch at one end, possibly a read error. V gene TRBV7-2 combines with J gene TRBJ1-2, with D maybe TRBD1 (6 bases). The germline V gene encodes CDR1 SGHTA and CDR2 FQGNSA. This CDR3 contains 12 residues. In DNA form, the CDR3 reads TGTGCCAGCAGCACCCTCGCTGCAGGGGCCGCCTTC. This encodes CASSTLAAGAAF.

This chain uses TRBV5-1 with TRBJ2-5; 7 bases align to TRBD2. The CDR3 spans 14 residues. J lost 2 bases, V lost 3 bases, and 4 bases had no gene match. Germline CDR1 and CDR2: SGHRS and YFSETQ. The CDR3 here is CASSSGGIQETQYF. Here the CDR3 DNA reads TGCGCCAGCAGCTCGGGAGGCATACAAGAGACCCAGTACTTC.

The chain couples TRBV6-5 to TRBJ2-7; 9 nucleotides align to TRBD1. The germline V gene encodes CDR1 MNHEY and CDR2 SVGAGI. Unmatched junction bases numbered 13, after V lost 8 bases and J lost 5 bases. The CDR3 has 15 residues. The CDR3 sequence is CASLGAGTGSHEQYF. CDR3 nucleotides: TGTGCCAGCCTTGGGGCCGGGACAGGGTCCCACGAGCAGTACTTC.

As to this clonotype: Compared with germline, one end of the junction differs, possibly owing to a read error. The chain recombines TRBV7-2 with TRBJ2-7; maybe TRBD2 (5 bases). The CDR3 sequence is 13 residues long. Germline loops: CDR1 SGHTA, CDR2 FQGNSA. The CDR3 nucleotides read TGCGCCAGCAGCGGACGTGGGGACTACGAGCAGTACTTC. Its protein is CASSGRGDYEQYF. Full variable domain (outside the CDR3, taken from reference TRBV7-2 and TRBJ2-7): GAGVSQSPSNKVTEKGKDVELRCDPISGHTALYWYRQSLGQGLEFLIYFQGNSAPDKSGLPSDRFSAERTGGSVSTLTIQRTQQEDSAVYLCASSGRGDYEQYFGPGTRLTVT.

With respect to this clonotype: A much bigger clone sits one base away, suggesting this may be a read error. The rearrangement links TRBV4-3 to TRBJ2-5; D perhaps matches TRBD1 (5 bases). The J call is uncertain, as TRBJ2-1 better fits the DNA end. This CDR3 is built from 15 residues. In germline, CDR1 is LGHNA, CDR2 YSLEER. The DNA for the CDR3 is TGCGCCAGCAGCCAAGTTCAGGGTGGTCAAGAGACCCAGTTCTTC. Amino acids: CASSQVQGGQETQFF.

The chain couples TRBV6-5 to TRBJ1-4; no reliable D call. From germline, CDR1 is MNHEY and CDR2 SVGAGI. The CDR3 contains 12 residues. V shed 4 bases and J shed 5 bases, with 5 bases lying between them. CDR3 residues: CASSSRNEKLFF. CDR3 nucleotide sequence: TGTGCCAGCAGTTCTCGAAATGAAAAACTGTTTTTT.

The V gene is TRBV7-9, the J gene TRBJ1-4, with no clear D. This CDR3 has 15 amino acids. Trimming pared 1 base from V and 2 bases from J, leaving 8 bases between. The germline gives CDR1 SEHNR, CDR2 FQNEAQ (reference sequence). The CDR3, as DNA: TGTGCCAGCAGCTTAGGGACTACCACTAATGAAAAACTGTTTTTT. Translating gives CASSLGTTTNEKLFF.

The chain uses TRBV6-2 or TRBV6-3 and TRBJ1-5; possibly TRBD1 for D (6 bases). V lost 0 bases, J lost 0 bases, and 21 bases lay in between. CDR1 and CDR2 from the germline V gene are MNHEY and SVGEGT. The CDR3 consists of 20 residues. CDR3 amino acids: CASSYSHSGTRTFSNQPQHF. The CDR3 nucleotides read TGTGCCAGCAGTTACTCGCACTCCGGGACAAGGACATTTAGCAATCAGCCCCAGCATTTT.

This clonotype was observed at least ten times. This sequence joins TRBV19 and TRBJ2-5; D assignment may be TRBD1 or TRBD2 (5 bases each). The CDR3 totals 15 residues. V was trimmed by 3 bases and J by 2 bases, leaving 13 bases between them. The V gene's germline CDR1 is LNHDA and CDR2 SQIVND (reference sequence). CDR3 in amino acids: CASSIRGTSQETQYF. The CDR3 nucleotides read TGTGCCAGTAGTATCCGGGGCACCTCGCAAGAGACCCAGTACTTC.

This clonotype has a handful of counts. V usage is TRBV6-1 and J usage is TRBJ2-7; D not certain. Germline-derived CDR1 and CDR2 are MNHNS and SASEGT. Trimming took off 1 base at V and 1 base at J, with 11 bases between the two ends. The CDR3 sequence is 15 residues long. The CDR3 DNA sequence: TGTGCCAGCAGTGAAGTGGCAGGTTATTCCTACGAGCAGTACTTC. This sequence encodes CASSEVAGYSYEQYF.

The gene calls are TRBV9 and TRBJ2-5; 8 bases map to TRBD1. In germline, CDR1 is SGDLS, CDR2 YYNGEE. The CDR3 sequence is 15 residues long. V gave up 5 bases and J gave up 7 bases; unmatched junction bases: 13. This CDR3 is CASSTMDRALGTQYF. DNA for the CDR3: TGTGCCAGCAGTACCATGGACAGGGCGCTAGGGACCCAGTACTTC.

The chain is built from TRBV5-1 and TRBJ2-7; 8 bases align to TRBD2. The V and J ends lost 10 bases and 2 bases, in that order; junction bases with no gene match: 17. The CDR3 runs 16 residues. Germline CDR1 and CDR2: SGHRS and YFSETQ. The CDR3 spells CALSPGGARMPYEQYF. The CDR3 DNA follows: TGCGCCCTCTCTCCCGGGGGGGCCCGAATGCCCTACGAGCAGTACTTC.